This TCR beta chain was retrieved from a study of T-cell reconstitution after alpha-beta-depleted transplantation in children. V was shortened by 0 bases and J by 5 bases, with 14 bases between the two germline ends. The CDR3 totals 15 residues. Germline values: CDR1 DFQATT, CDR2 SNEGSKA (reference sequence). Unique molecular identifiers tagged the TCRbeta library. TCRdb independently ran MiXCR on the PCR reads; one entry per CDR3 protein. Of around 530,000 distinct CDR3 sequences in the sample, over 25% were seen once. The starting material was PBMCs from the stem cell graft donor, obtained from the stem cell graft. V and J are TRBV20-1 and TRBJ2-1; D ambiguous. The clonotype was recovered from a human donor who donated a stem cell graft to a child with aplastic anemia. DNA for the CDR3: TGCAGTGCTAGAGATCGCACTACATCCCACAATGAGCAGTTCTTC. It is translated as CSARDRTTSHNEQFF.